This T cell receptor beta chain was sequenced during a study of T cells after yellow fever vaccination (dated by TCRdb to the late 2010s). As for the study more broadly: The SMART-Seq v4 Ultra Low Input RNA kit was used to prepare libraries from fractions with low cell numbers. To track T-cell clones before and after primary and booster YFV17D yellow fever vaccination, bulk TCR alpha and beta repertoires were sequenced longitudinally. Two healthy male donors, one aged 18 to 30 and one aged 30 to 39 years, were included in the cohort. Blood was drawn at multiple timepoints before and after primary and secondary immunization, with bulk PBMC replicates and cell subsets isolated. On the study overall, not on this receptor specifically: A small share of clonotypes occurred in both CD4 and CD8 compartments, likely arising from convergent recombination. Because the study included only a couple of donors, the extent to which the findings can be generalized is limited. Compared with the primary T-cell response, the secondary T-cell response was faster but weaker, reaching its peak on day 5 rather than on day 15. Computational filtering was needed because FACS-sorted repertoires could contain abundant contaminating clonotypes from the bulk population. After the booster, most clones that had expanded after primary vaccination were detected again (approximately 95% of CD4 and under 90% of CD8), suggesting broad maintenance of memory.

According to the study, the label for this sample's treatment or condition signals: live attenuated yellow fever vaccine strain. A standard Ficoll-Paque protocol was used to isolate PBMCs from peripheral blood. Dynabeads CD4 and CD8 positive selection kits were used to isolate CD4 and CD8 T-cell fractions. TriZol was used to extract RNA from bulk PBMCs, from CD4 and CD8 fractions, and from dextramer-positive and dextramer-negative fractions. Synthesis of TCR cDNA relied on 5'RACE template switching, a step that introduced a universal primer site along with unique molecular identifiers. Priming for cDNA synthesis came from both the TCR alpha and TCR beta constant segments. Libraries were amplified in two PCR steps, with sample barcodes and sequencing adapters added in the second step. Sequencing of libraries was done on Illumina HiSeq 2500 (2x100 bp) or NovaSeq (2x150 bp). Concerning the study's data processing: MIGEC handled demultiplexing of reads and collapsing into UMI consensus sequences, while MiXCR performed V(D)J alignment. Using edgeR on replicate PBMC samples, clonotypes were called vaccine-responding if FDR was below 0.01 and the log2 fold change was above 5 up to day 15. Each bulk clonotype received a CD4 or CD8 identity based on whether the sequenced CD4 or CD8 repertoire contained that clonotype at higher abundance. TCRdb reprocessing: public reads trimmed at Q25 with fastp, clones called with MiXCR, in-frame beta chains kept. Rows are combined by CDR3 protein, so each entry shows the most common genes and DNA. The V and J calls here are based on TCRdb, not the publication. The sample contains tens of thousands of distinct CDR3 sequences, roughly 8% of them found a single time. Of the sample, about 40% falls within the top ten clones.

The CDR3 numbers 11 residues from cysteine through phenylalanine. Only CDR3 DNA is held: 33 bases, read in frame from base 1. Trimming removed 2 bases from V and 6 bases from J, leaving 5 bases between the germline ends. CDR1 MGHDK and CDR2 SYGVNS are derived from the germline V gene. As concerns this clonotype: No antigen is known for it. No base-level quality is on record; no much larger clone is a single base apart.

The rearrangement joined TRBV25-1 to TRBJ2-7; the D gene assignment is ambiguous. The TCR was taken from a man aged 25-45 years who received the YFV17D yellow fever vaccine. Sequencing used CD8+ T cells sorted from PBMCs, obtained on the day of the yellow fever booster vaccination. The CDR3 reads as follows: CASSEGGEQYF. The nucleotide sequence reads TGTGCCAGCAGTGAAGGCGGCGAGCAGTACTTC.